This T cell receptor (beta chain) was sequenced in a study of cytomegalovirus exposure and HLA in healthy donors. Study-wide background: In an earlier analysis, around 100 million unique TCR beta sequences were found from some 200 million T cells. Study findings and constraints: Across all donors, roughly uniform sequencing depth was an assumption of the presence/absence analyses. As immune exposure information, only CMV serostatus was available. After further analysis at a later stage, around 17,000 TCR beta sequences were associated with HLA alleles at 0.05 false discovery rate.

Use of 60 Vbeta and 13 Jbeta primers characterized the PCR. Assay used: immunoSEQ multiplex PCR; TCRdb lists only in-frame clones, some missing. Counted here are 150,000 to 200,000 clones, around 84% occurring once; the ten biggest clones make up around 2.5%. The sample holds a few counts of this clone. Its cognate antigen is unknown. The sequence was obtained from a woman in her fifties or sixties in good health and CMV-seropositive. Sequences were obtained from PBMCs.

CDR3 sequence (DNA): TGCGCCAGCAGCCAAACAGGGGTGAGCAATCAGCCCCAGCATTTT. Translating it yields CASSQTGVSNQPQHF. The rearrangement links TRBV4-1 to TRBJ1-5, with TRBD1 matching over 7 bases. V lost 2 bases, J lost 1 base, and 2 bases stayed unmatched. CDR1 is MGHRA, CDR2 YSYEKL, per germline. CDR3 size: 15 residues.